This TCR beta chain was sequenced for a study of T-cell memory formation after mild COVID-19. The CDR3 has 15 residues. The V gene's germline CDR1 is SGHRS and CDR2 YFSETQ. Trimming pared 4 bases from V and 6 bases from J, leaving 14 bases between. TCRdb passed the 5' RACE reads through MiXCR, listing each CDR3 protein once. The table records a few hundred thousand distinct CDR3 sequences, around a sixth of them present only once. General study points: Contracting clones from day 15 to 85 showed balanced CD4/CD8; later expanders favored CD4+.

A remark on this clonotype: Its antigen is undetermined.

This receptor was taken from a man aged 18 to 29 who had mild COVID-19 (a few samples of this study predate the infection). Cell type and time point are not known. This chain links TRBV5-1 with TRBJ1-6; TRBD1 might be the D (5 bases). Material for sequencing was PBMCs or a T cell subset sorted from them (not recorded which). The CDR3 loop is CASSGGGKINSPLHF. As DNA, the CDR3 is TGCGCCAGCAGCGGGGGAGGTAAAATTAATTCACCCCTCCACTTT.